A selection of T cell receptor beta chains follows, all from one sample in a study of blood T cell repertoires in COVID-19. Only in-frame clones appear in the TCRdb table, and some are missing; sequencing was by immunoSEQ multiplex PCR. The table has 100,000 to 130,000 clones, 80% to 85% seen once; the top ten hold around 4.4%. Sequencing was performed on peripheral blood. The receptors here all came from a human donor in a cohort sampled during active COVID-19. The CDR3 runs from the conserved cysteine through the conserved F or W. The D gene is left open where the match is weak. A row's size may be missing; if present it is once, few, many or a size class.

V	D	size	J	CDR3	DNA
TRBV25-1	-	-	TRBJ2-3	CASTRSPGGTQYF	TGTGCCAGCACCCGATCCCCAGGAGGGACGCAGTATTTT
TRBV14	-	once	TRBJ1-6	CASSQDSVSPLHF	TGTGCCAGCAGCCAGGACAGTGTTTCACCCCTCCACTTT
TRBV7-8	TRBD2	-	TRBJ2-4	CASSLGGLAVSNDQYF	TGTGCCAGCAGCTTAGGTGGACTAGCGGTCTCCAACGATCAGTACTTC
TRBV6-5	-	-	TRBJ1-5	CASSDTGNQPQHF	TGTGCCAGCAGCGACACAGGGAATCAGCCCCAGCATTTT
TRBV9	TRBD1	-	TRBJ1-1	CASSPYPGGYTEAFF	TGTGCCAGCAGCCCGTACCCAGGGGGCTACACTGAAGCTTTCTTT
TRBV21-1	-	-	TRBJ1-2	CASSKGGADREDGYTF	TGTGCCAGCAGCAAAGGAGGGGCTGACAGGGAGGATGGCTACACCTTC
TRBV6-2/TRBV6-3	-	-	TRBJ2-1	CASSSTGVLLADNNEQFF	TGTGCCAGCAGTTCAACAGGGGTGCTACTAGCGGACAACAATGAGCAGTTCTTC
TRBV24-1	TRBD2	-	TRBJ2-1	CATGLAGVPEQFF	TGTGCCACCGGATTAGCGGGAGTCCCTGAGCAGTTCTTC
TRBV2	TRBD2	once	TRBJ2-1	CASRDIAGGLNEQFF	TGTGCCAGCAGGGATATAGCGGGAGGACTCAATGAGCAGTTCTTC
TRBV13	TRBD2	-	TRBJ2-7	CASSLGLGGSSYEQYF	TGTGCCAGCAGCTTAGGCCTGGGCGGGAGCTCCTACGAGCAGTACTTC
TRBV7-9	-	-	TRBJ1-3	CASSSGQSHSGNTIYF	TGTGCCAGCAGCTCAGGACAGTCCCACTCTGGAAACACCATATATTTT
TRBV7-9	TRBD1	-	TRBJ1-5	CASSPGTGDQPQHF	TGTGCCAGCAGTCCCGGGACAGGGGATCAGCCCCAGCATTTT
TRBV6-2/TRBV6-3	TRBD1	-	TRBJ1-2	CASSVGTGPYGYTF	TGTGCCAGCAGTGTCGGGACAGGCCCCTATGGCTACACCTTC
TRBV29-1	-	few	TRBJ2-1	CSGAAHNEQFF	TGCAGCGGGGCAGCCCACAATGAGCAGTTCTTC
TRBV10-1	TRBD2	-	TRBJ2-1	CASREGGSPGDNEQFF	TGCGCCAGCAGAGAAGGCGGGAGCCCCGGTGACAATGAGCAGTTCTTC
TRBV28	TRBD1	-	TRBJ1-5	CASRPGTASNQPQHF	TGTGCCAGCAGGCCTGGGACAGCGAGCAATCAGCCCCAGCATTTT
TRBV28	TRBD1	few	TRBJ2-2	CASRHTTGVGGELFF	TGTGCCAGCAGGCATACAACAGGGGTAGGCGGGGAGCTGTTTTTT
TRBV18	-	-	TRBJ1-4	CASSRNVREGGEKLFF	TGTGCCAGCTCCCGAAACGTCAGGGAGGGCGGCGAAAAACTGTTTTTT
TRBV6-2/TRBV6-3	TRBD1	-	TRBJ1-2	CASSPTGDYGYTF	TGTGCCAGCAGCCCCACAGGGGACTATGGCTACACCTTC
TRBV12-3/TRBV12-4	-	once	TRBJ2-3	CASSFGETDTQYF	TGTGCCAGCAGTTTCGGTGAGACAGATACGCAGTATTTT
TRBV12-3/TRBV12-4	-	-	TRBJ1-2	CASSPNRLVGYTF	TGTGCCAGCAGCCCTAACAGGTTGGTGGGCTACACCTTC
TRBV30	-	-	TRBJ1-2	CAWSGDTQLLF	TGTGCCTGGAGTGGGGACACCCAACTACTTTTC
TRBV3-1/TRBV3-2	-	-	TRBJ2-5	CASSQEASRRAQYF	TGTGCCAGCAGCCAAGAAGCTTCCCGCCGGGCCCAGTACTTC
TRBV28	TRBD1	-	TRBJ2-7	CATGQVYEQYF	TGTGCCACGGGACAGGTCTACGAGCAGTACTTC
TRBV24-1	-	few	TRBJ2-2	CATSEGTAGELFF	TGTGCCACCAGTGAGGGGACTGCCGGGGAGCTGTTTTTT
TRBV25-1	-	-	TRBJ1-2	CASSARYSGPYGYTF	TGTGCCAGCAGTGCTCGATACAGCGGGCCATATGGCTACACCTTC
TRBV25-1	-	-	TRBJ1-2	CASSEGVGGANYGYTF	TGTGCCAGCAGTGAAGGGGTGGGGGGAGCTAACTATGGCTACACCTTC
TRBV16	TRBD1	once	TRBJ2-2	CASSLGTANTGELFF	TGTGCCAGCAGCCTAGGGACAGCGAACACCGGGGAGCTGTTTTTT
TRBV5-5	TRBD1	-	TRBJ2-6	CASSLVQGVRSGANVLTF	TGTGCCAGCAGCTTGGTCCAGGGGGTTCGCTCTGGGGCCAACGTCCTGACTTTC
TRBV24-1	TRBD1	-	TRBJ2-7	CATSDSRGQGATARQYF	TGTGCCACCAGTGATTCCCGTGGACAGGGGGCCACTGCAAGGCAGTACTTC
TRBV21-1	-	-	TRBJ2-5	CASSKSLAGGPGETQYF	TGTGCCAGCAGCAAAAGCCTAGCGGGAGGGCCAGGGGAGACCCAGTACTTC
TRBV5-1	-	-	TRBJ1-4	CASRPDSTNEKLFF	TGCGCCAGCAGACCCGACAGCACTAATGAAAAACTGTTTTTT
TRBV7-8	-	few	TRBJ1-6	CASSLAGQGLETSPLHF	TGTGCCAGCAGCTTAGCTGGCCAGGGGCTCGAAACGTCACCCCTCCACTTT
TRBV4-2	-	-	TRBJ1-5	CASSRASGPDQPQHF	TGTGCCAGCAGCCGAGCTAGTGGTCCCGATCAGCCCCAGCATTTT
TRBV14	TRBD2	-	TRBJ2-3	CASRTSGRRDTQYF	TGTGCCAGCCGGACTAGCGGGAGGCGAGATACGCAGTATTTT
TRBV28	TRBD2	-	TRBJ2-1	CASSLWGSGTRRPNEQFF	TGTGCCAGCAGTTTATGGGGGTCCGGGACTAGGAGACCGAATGAGCAGTTCTTC
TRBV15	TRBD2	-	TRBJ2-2	CATSGRANGELFF	TGTGCCACCAGCGGGAGGGCCAACGGGGAGCTGTTTTTT
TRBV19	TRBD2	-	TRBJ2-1	CASNAPTSGRFNEQFF	TGTGCCAGTAACGCCCCCACTAGCGGGAGGTTTAATGAGCAGTTCTTC
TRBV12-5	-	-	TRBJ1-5	CASGFAGRSQNQPQHF	TGTGCTAGTGGTTTTGCCGGCAGGTCTCAGAATCAGCCCCAGCATTTT
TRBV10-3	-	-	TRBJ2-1	CAISASQGGEQFF	TGTGCCATCAGTGCCTCTCAGGGCGGTGAGCAGTTCTTC
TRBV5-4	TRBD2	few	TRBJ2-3	CASSLRLAGHTDTQYF	TGTGCCAGCAGCTTGCGGCTAGCGGGGCACACAGATACGCAGTATTTT
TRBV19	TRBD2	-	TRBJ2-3	CASSRQGLAGADTQYF	TGTGCCAGTAGTCGGCAGGGGCTAGCGGGAGCAGATACGCAGTATTTT
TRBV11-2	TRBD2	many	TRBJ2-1	CASSIRQAGVNEQFF	TGTGCCAGCAGCATCCGTCAAGCGGGAGTGAATGAGCAGTTCTTC
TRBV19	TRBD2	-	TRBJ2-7	CASSSLAGWSSYEQYF	TGTGCCAGTAGTTCCTTAGCGGGGTGGAGCTCCTACGAGCAGTACTTC
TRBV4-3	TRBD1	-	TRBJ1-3	CASSQYPPGQGAQGGNTIYF	TGCGCCAGCAGCCAATATCCCCCGGGACAGGGGGCGCAGGGTGGAAACACCATATATTTT
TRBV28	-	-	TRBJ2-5	CASSLGLLQETQYF	TGTGCCAGCAGTTTAGGTCTACTCCAAGAGACCCAGTACTTC
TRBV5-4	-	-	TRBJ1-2	CASSQDLANYGYTF	TGTGCCAGCAGCCAGGACTTAGCTAACTATGGCTACACCTTC
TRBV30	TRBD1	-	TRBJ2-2	CASSGQENTGELFF	TGTGCCAGTTCGGGACAGGAGAACACCGGGGAGCTGTTTTTT
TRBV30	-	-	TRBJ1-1	CAWSQMTINTEAFF	TGTGCCTGGAGTCAGATGACAATTAACACTGAAGCTTTCTTT
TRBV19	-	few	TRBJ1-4	CASTQTGDGEKLFF	TGTGCCAGTACCCAGACAGGCGATGGAGAAAAACTGTTTTTT
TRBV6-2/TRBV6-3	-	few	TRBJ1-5	CASSYSGGNNQPQHF	TGTGCCAGCAGTTACTCCGGAGGGAACAATCAGCCCCAGCATTTT
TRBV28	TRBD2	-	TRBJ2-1	CASSLRTSGNEQFF	TGTGCCAGCAGCCTACGGACTAGCGGCAATGAGCAGTTCTTC
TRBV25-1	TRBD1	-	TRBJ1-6	CASRGQGNSPLHF	TGTGCCAGCAGGGGACAGGGTAATTCACCCCTCCACTTT